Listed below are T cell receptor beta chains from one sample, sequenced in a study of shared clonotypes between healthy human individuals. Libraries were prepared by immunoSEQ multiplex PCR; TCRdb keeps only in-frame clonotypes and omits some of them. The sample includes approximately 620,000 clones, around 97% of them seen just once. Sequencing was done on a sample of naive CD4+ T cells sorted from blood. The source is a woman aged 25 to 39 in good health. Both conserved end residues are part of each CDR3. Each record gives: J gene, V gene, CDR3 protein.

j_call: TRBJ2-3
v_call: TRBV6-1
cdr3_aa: CASSFSSATDTQYF

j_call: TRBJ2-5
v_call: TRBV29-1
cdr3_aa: CSVLLSETQYF

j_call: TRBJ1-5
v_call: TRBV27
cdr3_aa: CASSLSGPINQPQHF

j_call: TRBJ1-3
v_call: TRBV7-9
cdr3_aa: CASSLQGTIYF

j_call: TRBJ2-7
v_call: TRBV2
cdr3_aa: CASLERSFYEQYF

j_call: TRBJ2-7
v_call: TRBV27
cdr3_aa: CASSTRDRVYEQYF

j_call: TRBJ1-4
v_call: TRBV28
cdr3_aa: CASSSHPDRGKLFF

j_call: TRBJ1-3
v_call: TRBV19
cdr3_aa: CASSWFTGSGNTIYF

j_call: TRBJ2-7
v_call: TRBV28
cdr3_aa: CASSFLGANSYEQYF

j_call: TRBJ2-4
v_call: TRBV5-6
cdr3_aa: CASSFRDSKNIQYF

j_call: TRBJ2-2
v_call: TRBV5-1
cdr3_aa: CASSWRLAERTGELFF

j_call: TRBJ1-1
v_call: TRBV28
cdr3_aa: CASSSFPTGLNTEAFF

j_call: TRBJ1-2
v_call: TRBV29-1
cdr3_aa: CSADRGSNYGYTF

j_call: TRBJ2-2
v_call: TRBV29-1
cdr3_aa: CSVEQGGEELFF

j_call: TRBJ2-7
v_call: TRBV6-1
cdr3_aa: CASSHRDTYEQYF

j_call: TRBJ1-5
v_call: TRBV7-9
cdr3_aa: CASSPQGADQPQHF

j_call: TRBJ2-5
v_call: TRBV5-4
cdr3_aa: CASSESAKETQYF

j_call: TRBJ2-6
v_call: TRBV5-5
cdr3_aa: CASSLALGSSGANVLTF

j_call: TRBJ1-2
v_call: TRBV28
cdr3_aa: CASSMRNRDGYTF

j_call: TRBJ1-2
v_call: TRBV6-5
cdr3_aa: CASSSDRVGGYTF

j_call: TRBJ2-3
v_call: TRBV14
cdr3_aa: CASSHLSGRAQDTQYF

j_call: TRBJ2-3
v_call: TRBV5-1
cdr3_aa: CASSSGQRTDTQYF

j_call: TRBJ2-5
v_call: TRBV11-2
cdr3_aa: CASSFHLAGETQYF

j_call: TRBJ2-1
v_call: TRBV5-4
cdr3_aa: CASSPLTSGYNEQFF

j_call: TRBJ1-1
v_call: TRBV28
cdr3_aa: CASSKGGSTDMNTEAFF

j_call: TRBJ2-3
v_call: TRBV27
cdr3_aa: CASSPEGARYTQYF

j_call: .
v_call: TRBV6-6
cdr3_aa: CASSQDRDPTYEQYF

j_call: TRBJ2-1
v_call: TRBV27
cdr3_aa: CASSLPTGSSYNEQFF

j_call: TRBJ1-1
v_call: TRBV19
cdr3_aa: CASSPFSILRAVMNTEAFF

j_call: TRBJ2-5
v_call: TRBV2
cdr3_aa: CASSERREETQYF

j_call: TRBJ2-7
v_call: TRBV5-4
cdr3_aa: CASSLVGRYEQYF

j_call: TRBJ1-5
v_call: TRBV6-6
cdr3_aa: CASSHQDQPQHF

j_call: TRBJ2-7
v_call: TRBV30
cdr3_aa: CAWIHRGESYEQYF

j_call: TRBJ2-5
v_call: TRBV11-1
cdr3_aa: CASSLRGLAQRQETQYF

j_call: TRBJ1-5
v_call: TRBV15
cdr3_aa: CATSRDRGWAQPQHF

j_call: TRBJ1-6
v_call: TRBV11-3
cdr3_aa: CASSFTGNSPLHF

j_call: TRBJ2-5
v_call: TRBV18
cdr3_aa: CASSPGTGGETQYF

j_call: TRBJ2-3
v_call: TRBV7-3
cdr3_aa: CASSQVPDTQYF

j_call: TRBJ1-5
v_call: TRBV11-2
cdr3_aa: CASSLMGQPQHF

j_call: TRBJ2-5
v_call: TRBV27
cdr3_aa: CASSLLWETRETQYF

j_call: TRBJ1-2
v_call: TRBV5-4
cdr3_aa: CASSSGTGDRSTYGYTF

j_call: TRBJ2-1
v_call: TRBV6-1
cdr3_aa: CASSDWLAGGKAEQFF

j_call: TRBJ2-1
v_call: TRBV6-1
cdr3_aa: CASRWVLDPYNEQFF

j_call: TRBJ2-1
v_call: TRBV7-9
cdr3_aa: CASSLVDRAQFF

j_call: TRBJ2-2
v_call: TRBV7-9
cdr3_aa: CASSFSESNTGELFF

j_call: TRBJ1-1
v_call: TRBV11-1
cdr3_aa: CASSYRDTQNTEAFF

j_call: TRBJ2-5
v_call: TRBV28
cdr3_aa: CASSLTGVQETQYF

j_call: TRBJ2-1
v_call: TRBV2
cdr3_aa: CASSPLAAINEQFF

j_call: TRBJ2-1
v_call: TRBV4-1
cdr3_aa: CASSPGTGWYNEQFF

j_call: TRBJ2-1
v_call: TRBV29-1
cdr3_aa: CSVEMVAGYNNEQFF

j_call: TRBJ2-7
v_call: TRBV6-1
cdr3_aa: CASSRQGRRYEQYF

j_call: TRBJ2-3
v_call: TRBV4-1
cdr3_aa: CASSQDSSGRVATQYF

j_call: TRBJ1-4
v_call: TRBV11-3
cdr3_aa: CASSLEGFGEEKLFF

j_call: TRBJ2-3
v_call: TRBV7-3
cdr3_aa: CASSLTSGGTDTQYF

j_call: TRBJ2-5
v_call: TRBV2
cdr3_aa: CASYLGETQYF